This entry is about one T cell receptor (beta chain). Its antigen is still unknown. In germline, CDR1 is DFQATT, CDR2 SNEGSKA (reference sequence). This CDR3 contains 14 residues. V gave up 3 bases and J gave up 2 bases, with 11 bases separating them. This entry comes from a study of persistence of HIV-infected CD4 T cells. This was the immunoSEQ version 4 assay in survey mode. Sequencing used immunoSEQ multiplex PCR; TCRdb keeps in-frame clones, though not all of them. This table holds roughly 48,000 clones, about 87% found once. Nonspecific anti-CD3/anti-CD28 bead stimulation represents the broad CD4+ T cell repertoire. Responding CD4+ T cells were sorted by upregulation of both CD40 ligand and CD69.

The source was CD4+ T cells sorted from PBMCs after roughly 20-hour stimulation, collected from a patient who received antiretroviral therapy. V gene TRBV20-1 combines with J gene TRBJ1-3, with D unresolved. This TCR was sampled from an adult woman with HIV who was CMV-seropositive. This CDR3 reads CSASGSEAGNTIYF. CDR3 nucleotides: TGCAGTGCTAGTGGGAGCGAGGCTGGAAACACCATATATTTT.